This passage covers 10 T cell receptor beta chains from one sample sequenced in a study of OX40 agonist ivuxolimab in advanced cancers. Repertoires were generated with immunoSEQ multiplex PCR, while TCRdb's copy carries only in-frame clones and drops some. This sample has fewer than 85,000 clones, with around 81% found just once. The sample was CD4+ or CD8+ T cells sorted from blood, taken in a trial of the OX40 agonist ivuxolimab. The receptor set was obtained from an adult with an advanced solid tumor such as melanoma, head and neck, liver or kidney cancer.

J is TRBJ1-1 and V is TRBV7-2; D is perhaps TRBD1 (6 bases). V shed 0 bases and J shed 0 bases, with 14 bases lying between them. The germline V gene encodes CDR1 SGHTA and CDR2 FQGNSA. The CDR3 has 17 amino acids. CDR3 region: CASSLAGDKRLNTEAFF. The CDR3 DNA follows: TGTGCCAGCAGCTTAGCAGGGGACAAGCGATTGAACACTGAAGCTTTCTTT.

This clone was seen more than once but under ten times. The rearrangement links TRBV5-1 to TRBJ1-2; possibly TRBD1 for D (5 bases). V was clipped by 0 bases and J by 0 bases, with 9 bases between them. The CDR3 contains 15 residues. Germline V lookup: CDR1 SGHRS, CDR2 YFSETQ. The CDR3 loop reads CASSLGQSSNYGYTF. CDR3 coding DNA: TGCGCCAGCAGCTTGGGACAGTCATCTAACTATGGCTACACCTTC.

The chain has TRBV11-2 and TRBJ2-7, with 8 bases matching TRBD1. The germline gives CDR1 SGHAT, CDR2 FQNNGV. This CDR3 is built from 14 residues. V gave up 4 bases and J gave up 2 bases; unmatched junction bases: 4. CDR3 in amino acids: CASSYWTGTYEQYF. CDR3 bases: TGTGCCAGCAGCTATTGGACAGGGACCTACGAGCAGTACTTC.

This clone was counted once. The chain has TRBV14 and TRBJ2-3, with D possibly TRBD2 on 5 matching bases. V lost 4 bases and J 4 bases, leaving 18 bases between the germline ends. This CDR3 is built from 16 residues. The germline V gene encodes CDR1 SGHDN and CDR2 FVKESK. In DNA form, the CDR3 reads TGTGCCAGCAGCCTGACCGCTCTAGCAGGTTCAGATACGCAGTATTTT. The encoded protein is CASSLTALAGSDTQYF.

The V and J genes are TRBV7-2 and TRBJ2-3; D unresolved. The CDR3 length is 16 residues. V lost 2 bases, J lost 2 bases, and 14 bases lay in between. Germline values: CDR1 SGHTA, CDR2 FQGNSA. The CDR3 DNA reads TGTGCCAGCAGCTTACGTCCAGTTCCACTCACAGATACGCAGTATTTT. Protein sequence: CASSLRPVPLTDTQYF.

This chain's CDR3 is CASSLQRGGFTADTQYF. The CDR3 DNA follows: TGTGCCAGCAGCCTCCAGCGGGGGGGTTTTACCGCAGATACGCAGTATTTT. V and J are TRBV7-2 and TRBJ2-3; TRBD2 matches at 10 bases. The CDR3 sequence is 17 residues long. Germline V gene sequence: CDR1 SGHTA, CDR2 FQGNSA. Losses at the gene ends were 5 bases for V and 4 bases for J; bases not matched to a gene: 12. Together with reference TRBV7-2 and TRBJ2-3, the CDR3 gives the full variable domain: GAGVSQSPSNKVTEKGKDVELRCDPISGHTALYWYRQSLGQGLEFLIYFQGNSAPDKSGLPSDRFSAERTGGSVSTLTIQRTQQEDSAVYLCASSLQRGGFTADTQYFGPGTRLTVL.

The CDR3 is CASRQDSMNTEAFF. CDR3 DNA: TGTGCCAGCAGACAAGACAGTATGAACACTGAAGCTTTCTTT. The chain joins TRBV6-5 to TRBJ1-1; perhaps TRBD1 as D (5 bases). Trimming removed 6 bases from V and 0 bases from J, with 11 bases in between. The CDR3 is 14 amino acids. The germline gives CDR1 MNHEY, CDR2 SVGAGI.

This chain connects TRBV7-8 to TRBJ1-2; TRBD1 aligns across 10 bases. This CDR3 contains 15 residues. Germline assignment: CDR1 SGHVS and CDR2 FQNEAQ. Losses at the gene ends were 5 bases for V and 1 base for J; bases not matched to a gene: 4. The chain's CDR3 is CASSARTGGNYGYTF. Here the CDR3 DNA reads TGTGCCAGCAGCGCGCGGACAGGGGGTAACTATGGCTACACCTTC.

This sequence joins TRBV5-1 and TRBJ1-4; the match to TRBD1 covers 11 bases. This CDR3 is 21 amino acids long. The V gene end was trimmed by 0 bases and the J gene end by 1 base; junction bases not matched to a gene: 14. Germline values: CDR1 SGHRS, CDR2 YFSETQ. As DNA, the CDR3 is TGCGCCAGCAGCTTGGAGTCTCCACTTACCGGGACAGGGGGAACTAATGAAAAACTGTTTTTT. Its protein product is CASSLESPLTGTGGTNEKLFF. The complete variable domain, with remaining parts taken from reference TRBV5-1 and TRBJ1-4, reads KAGVTQTPRYLIKTRGQQVTLSCSPISGHRSVSWYQQTPGQGLQFLFEYFSETQRNKGNFPGRFSGRQFSNSRSEMNVSTLELGDSALYLCASSLESPLTGTGGTNEKLFFGSGTQLSVL.

CDR3 residues: CASSPGTDNSPLHF. The CDR3 DNA follows: TGTGCCAGCAGCCCAGGGACGGATAATTCACCCCTCCACTTT. The chain is built from TRBV7-9 and TRBJ1-6; D might be TRBD1 (5 bases). The CDR3 loop spans 14 amino acids. Germline assignment: CDR1 SEHNR and CDR2 FQNEAQ (reference sequence). Trimming shortened V by 5 bases and J by 5 bases, and 10 bases separated the two germline ends.